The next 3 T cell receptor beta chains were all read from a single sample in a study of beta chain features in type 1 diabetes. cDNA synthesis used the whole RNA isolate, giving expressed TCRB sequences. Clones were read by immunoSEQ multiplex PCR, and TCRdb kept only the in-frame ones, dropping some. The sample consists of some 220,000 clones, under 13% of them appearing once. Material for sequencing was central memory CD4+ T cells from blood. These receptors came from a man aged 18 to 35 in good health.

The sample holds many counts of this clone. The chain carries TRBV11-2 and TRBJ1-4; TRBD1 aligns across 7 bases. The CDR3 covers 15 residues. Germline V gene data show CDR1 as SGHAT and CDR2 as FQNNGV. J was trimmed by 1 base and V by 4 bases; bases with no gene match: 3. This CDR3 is CASSSNRGTNEKLFF. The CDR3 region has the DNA TGTGCCAGCAGCTCAAACAGGGGAACTAATGAAAAACTGTTTTTT. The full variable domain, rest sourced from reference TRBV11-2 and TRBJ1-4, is EAGVAQSPRYKIIEKRQSVAFWCNPISGHATLYWYQQILGQGPKLLIQFQNNGVVDDSQLPKDRFSAERLKGVDSTLKIQPAKLEDSAVYLCASSSNRGTNEKLFFGSGTQLSVL.

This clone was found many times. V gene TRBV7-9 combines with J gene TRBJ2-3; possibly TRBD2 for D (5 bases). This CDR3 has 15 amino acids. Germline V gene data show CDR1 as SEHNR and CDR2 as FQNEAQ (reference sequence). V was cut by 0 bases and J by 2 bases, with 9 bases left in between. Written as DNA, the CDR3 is TGTGCCAGCAGCTTAGCGGGAGCCCCCACAGATACGCAGTATTTT. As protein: CASSLAGAPTDTQYF. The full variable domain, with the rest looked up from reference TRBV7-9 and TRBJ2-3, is DTGVSQNPRHKITKRGQNVTFRCDPISEHNRLYWYRQTLGQGPEFLTYFQNEAQLEKSRLLSDRFSAERPKGSFSTLEIQRTEQGDSAMYLCASSLAGAPTDTQYFGPGTRLTVL.

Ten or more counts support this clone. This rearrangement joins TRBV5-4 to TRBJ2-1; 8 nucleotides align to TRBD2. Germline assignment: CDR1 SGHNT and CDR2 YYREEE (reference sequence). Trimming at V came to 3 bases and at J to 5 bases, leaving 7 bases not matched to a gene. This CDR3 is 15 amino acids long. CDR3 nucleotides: TGTGCCAGCAGCTCGAATCGCGGGAGGCACAATGAGCAGTTCTTC. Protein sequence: CASSSNRGRHNEQFF.